The sequence of this TCR beta chain was determined in a study of beta chain features in type 1 diabetes. Whole-study findings and limits: Using cDNA template may skew counts toward highly expressing activated cells. Researchers could not determine here whether HLA type influences TCRB rearrangement. Insertion counts at VDJ junctions were lower in type 1 diabetes patients, who also showed more deletions there. Among all four CD4+ subsets, Type 1 diabetes patients had TCRB CDR3s that were moderately but significantly shorter.

A remark on this clone: The antigen is not known. Other nucleotide sequences in the sample specify the same CDR3.

Sequencing targeted expressed TCRB transcripts, as all isolated RNA had been reverse transcribed. This table comes from immunoSEQ multiplex PCR, and its TCRdb copy is limited to in-frame clones, with some not included. Of around 150,000 clones listed, 8.5% to 10% are singletons. Sorting with CD45RO/CCR7/CD25/CD127/CD95/CD27 yielded naive, central memory, regulatory and stem-like memory CD4+ cells. The CDR3 is made up of 14 amino acids. Looked up from germline, CDR1 is SGHRS and CDR2 is YFSETQ. The V end lost 0 bases, the J end lost 4 bases, and 8 bases lay between the germline ends. The rearrangement links TRBV5-1 to TRBJ2-1, with D perhaps TRBD1 (5 bases). The origin of this receptor is a woman aged 25 to 45 with type 1 diabetes. Sequencing was carried out using central memory CD4+ T cells from blood. The CDR3 DNA reads TGCGCCAGCAGCTTGGACAGGAGATACAATGAGCAGTTCTTC. Translated: CASSLDRRYNEQFF.